This T cell receptor (beta chain) was recorded in a study of blood T cells in healthy people across ages. Looking at the study overall: Per every two T cells, about one barcoded beta molecule was captured by template switching.

This clonotype was found many times. The V end was cut by 3 bases, the J end by 3 bases, with 9 bases between. The CDR3 length is 12 residues. The germline gives CDR1 DFQATT, CDR2 SNEGSKA (reference sequence). Then a second PCR, running roughly 7 to 11 cycles, was carried out with a sample-barcoded 5' primer and a J-beta primer mix. Through a template-switch adaptor with 12 random nucleotides, each cDNA molecule received a tag. Researchers report that each sample yielded at least 3 million CDR3-containing paired-end reads. TCRdb re-called the 5' RACE reads with MiXCR, one entry per CDR3 protein. This repertoire shows some 900,000 distinct CDR3 sequences, around 48% found once; its top ten account for roughly 13%.

The receptor comes from a man aged 25 to 45 in good health. The chain combines TRBV20-1 with TRBJ2-7; D call uncertain. The specimen sequenced was blood. The CDR3 sequence is CSASGPNYEQYF. In DNA form, the CDR3 reads TGCAGTGCTAGCGGGCCTAACTACGAGCAGTACTTC.